This T cell receptor (beta chain) was captured in a study of graft-versus-host responses after intestinal transplantation. As for the study in general: Induction with anti-thymocyte globulin, then tacrolimus and steroids for about 3 years, was given to all recipients. Study-wide findings and caveats: Peak circulating GvH clone levels were associated with early post-transplant HvG declines.

Note on this clone: The target antigen is unknown.

V lost 4 bases, J lost 7 bases, and 7 bases stayed unmatched. The CDR3 spans 13 residues. Germline V gene data show CDR1 as SGHTS and CDR2 as YDEGEE. The data were produced by immunoSEQ multiplex PCR, yet TCRdb's version contains in-frame clones alone and is incomplete. Altogether 90,000 to 95,000 clones are present, roughly 91% being singletons, with the ten largest covering less than 0.5%. J is TRBJ1-2 and V is TRBV5-8, with TRBD1 identical over 7 bases. The clonotype was recovered from a human donor who received an intestinal transplant. This sample comprised unstimulated CD8+ T cells sorted from spleen or lymph node cells, obtained before intestinal transplant. CDR3 nucleotide sequence: TGTGCCAGCAGCCCCAGGGGGTCGGCTGGCTACACCTTC. Encoded protein: CASSPRGSAGYTF.